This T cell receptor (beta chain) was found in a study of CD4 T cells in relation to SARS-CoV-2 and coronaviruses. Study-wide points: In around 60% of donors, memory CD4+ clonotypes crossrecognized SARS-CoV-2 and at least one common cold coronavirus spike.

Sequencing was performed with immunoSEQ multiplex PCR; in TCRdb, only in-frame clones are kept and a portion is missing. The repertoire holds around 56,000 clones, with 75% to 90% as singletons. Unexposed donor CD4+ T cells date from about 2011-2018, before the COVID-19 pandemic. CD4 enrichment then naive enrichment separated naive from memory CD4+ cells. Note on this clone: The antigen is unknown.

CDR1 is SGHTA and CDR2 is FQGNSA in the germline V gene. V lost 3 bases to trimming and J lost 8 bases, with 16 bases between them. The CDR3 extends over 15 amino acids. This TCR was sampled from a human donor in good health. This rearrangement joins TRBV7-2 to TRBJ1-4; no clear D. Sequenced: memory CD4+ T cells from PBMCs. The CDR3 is CASSFRPVAGEKLFF. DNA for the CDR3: TGTGCCAGCAGCTTTAGGCCAGTTGCGGGGGAAAAACTGTTTTTT.